This TCR beta chain was identified in a study of beta chain features in type 1 diabetes. Study observations and caveats: In these data, an HLA type influence on TCRB rearrangement remained unresolved. A moderate, significant TCRB CDR3 shortening appeared in type 1 diabetes across four CD4+ subsets.

Germline CDR1 SGHRS, CDR2 YFSETQ. The CDR3 has 13 amino acids. This clone was seen just once. Its antigen is undetermined. The authors reverse transcribed all of the isolated RNA, so sequencing captured expressed TCRB transcripts. Profiled with immunoSEQ multiplex PCR; TCRdb holds only in-frame clones, not every one. The sample has 55,000 to 85,000 clones; just under 50% are singletons. Sorting gave populations that all exceeded 98% purity. Sequenced input: central memory CD4+ T cells from blood. This sequence was found in a man aged 25 to 40 with type 1 diabetes. The gene calls are TRBV5-1 and TRBJ2-5, with TRBD1 matching 8 bases. TRBJ2-7 explains the end of the DNA better; the J call may be wrong. The CDR3: CASSWTGSNEQYF. The CDR3 DNA follows: TGCGCCAGCAGCTGGACAGGGTCGAACGAGCAGTACTTC.